The T cell receptor (beta chain) described here comes from a study of shared clonotypes between healthy human individuals. The genomic DNA of each subset was split evenly across several immunoSEQ plates. Measured with immunoSEQ multiplex PCR; TCRdb has only the in-frame clones, and not every one. The table shows roughly 2.2 million clones, with approximately 93% occurring only once. Study-wide findings and caveats: Generally, naive subsets (rather than memory subsets) showed larger estimated richness.

A CD45RA-negative memory subset and a CD45RA+ naive subset were separated from the CD4+ cells. Notes on this clone: The target antigen is unknown.

Sample: naive CD4+ T cells from PBMCs. As to subset: CD45RA+ positively selected. The TCR was taken from a man between 18 and 29 years old in good health. Some clones in this sample may be carry-over from other donors' samples.

The CDR3 DNA reads TGCGCCAGCAGCCCGGCGGGGGGTGTGAGCTATGGCTACACCTTC. Translation gives CASSPAGGVSYGYTF. V is TRBV4-1 and J is TRBJ1-2; the D gene is possibly TRBD1 (5 bases). The V gene lost 4 bases and the J gene lost 4 bases, with 16 bases spanning the gap. Germline V CDR1 and CDR2: MGHRA, YSYEKL. This CDR3 region has 15 residues.